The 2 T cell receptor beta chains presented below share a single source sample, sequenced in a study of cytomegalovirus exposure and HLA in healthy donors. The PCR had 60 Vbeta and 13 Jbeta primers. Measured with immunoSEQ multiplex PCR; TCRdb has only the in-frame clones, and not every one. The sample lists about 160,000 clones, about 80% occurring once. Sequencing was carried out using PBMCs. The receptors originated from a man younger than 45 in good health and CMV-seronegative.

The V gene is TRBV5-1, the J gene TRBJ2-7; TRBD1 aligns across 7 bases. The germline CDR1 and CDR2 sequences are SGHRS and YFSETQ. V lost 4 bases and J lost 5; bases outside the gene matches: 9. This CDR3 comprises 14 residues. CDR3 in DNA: TGCGCCAGCAGCAACCCGGGACAGAAGCACGAGCAGTACTTC. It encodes CASSNPGQKHEQYF.

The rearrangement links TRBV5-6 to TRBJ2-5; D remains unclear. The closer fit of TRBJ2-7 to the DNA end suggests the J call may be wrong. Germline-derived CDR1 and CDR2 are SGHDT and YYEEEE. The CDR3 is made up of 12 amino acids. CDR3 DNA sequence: TGTGCCAGCAGCTTGAATCACTACGAGCAGTACTTC. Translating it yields CASSLNHYEQYF.